This is a list of T cell receptor beta chains from one sample in a study of early T cells in non-severe SARS-CoV-2 infection. TCRdb called the 5' RACE reads again in MiXCR, with one record for every CDR3 protein. Here the sample spans around 12,000 distinct CDR3 sequences, approximately 4.4% being singletons. Source material: whole blood. The origin of the receptors is an adult who was a healthcare worker with PCR-confirmed SARS-CoV-2 infection or an uninfected control (not recorded which). The CDR3 runs from the conserved cysteine through the conserved F or W. D genes are given only for firm matches. The listing skips clone size in some rows; elsewhere it reads once, few, many or a size class.

d_gene	abundance	v_gene	j_gene	CDR3nt	CDR3aa
-	many	TRBV4-1	TRBJ1-1	TGCGCCAGCAGCCAAGAACCTGTCGACAAACTGAACACTGAAGCTTTCTTT	CASSQEPVDKLNTEAFF
TRBD1	medium-sized	TRBV27	TRBJ2-7	TGTGCCAGCAGTTCGCTCCTAGGACAGGACCTACGAGAGCAGTACTTC	CASSSLLGQDLREQYF
TRBD2	many	TRBV3-1	TRBJ2-5	TGTGCCAGCAGCCAGGCTAGCGGGGGGACAGAGACCCAGTACTTC	CASSQASGGTETQYF
-	many	TRBV11-3	TRBJ2-3	TGTGCCAGCAGCCTCGACAGTGCTGAAACAGATACGCAGTATTTT	CASSLDSAETDTQYF
-	few	TRBV12-3/TRBV12-4	TRBJ1-5	TGTGCCAGCAGTTTGGTCATCTATAGCAATCAGCCCCAGCATTTT	CASSLVIYSNQPQHF
TRBD2	medium-sized	TRBV20-1	TRBJ2-4	TGCAGTGCTAGAAGGACTAGCGGGCCCCTAGCCAAAAACATTCAGTACTTC	CSARRTSGPLAKNIQYF
-	medium-sized	TRBV29-1	TRBJ1-4	TGCAGCGTTGGCAGGGGATCCGAGGAAAAACTGTTTTTT	CSVGRGSEEKLFF
-	medium-sized	TRBV20-1	TRBJ1-6	TGCAGTGCACTCTCAGGGCAGACCCTCCACTTT	CSALSGQTLHF
TRBD2	many	TRBV3-1	TRBJ2-3	TGTGCCAGCAGCCAAGCCAGCGGGACCAGCACAGGAACGCAGTATTTT	CASSQASGTSTGTQYF
TRBD2	many	TRBV5-1	TRBJ2-1	TGCGCCAGCAGCTTACTCGGACTAGCGGGGGGGCCCAATGAGCAGTTCTTC	CASSLLGLAGGPNEQFF
-	medium-sized	TRBV5-1	TRBJ2-7	TGCGCCAGCAGCTGGGGGCAGGATAACGAGCAGTACTTC	CASSWGQDNEQYF
TRBD1	medium-sized	TRBV11-1	TRBJ2-1	TGTGCCAGCAGCCCGGGGGGACAGGGTTTCCATGAGCAGTTCTTC	CASSPGGQGFHEQFF
-	medium-sized	TRBV5-1	TRBJ1-2	TGCGCCAGCAGCGAGGTGGGACTAGGAGAAGTCTATGGCTACACCTTC	CASSEVGLGEVYGYTF
TRBD1	few	TRBV5-1	TRBJ1-5	TGCGCCAGCAGCTCGGGACAGGGCAATCAGCCCCAGCATTTT	CASSSGQGNQPQHF
-	many	TRBV6-4	TRBJ2-1	TGTGCCAGCAGTGGGAACGGAAACAATGAGCAGTTCTTC	CASSGNGNNEQFF
-	many	TRBV18	TRBJ1-2	TGTGCCAGCTCACCACTGGAAGCCTATGGCTACACCTTC	CASSPLEAYGYTF
-	medium-sized	TRBV7-9	TRBJ1-2	TGTGCCAGCAGCTTGGATATAGGCGTCTACTATGGCTACACCTTC	CASSLDIGVYYGYTF
TRBD1	many	TRBV5-6	TRBJ1-1	TGTGCCAGCAGAATTCCGGCCGATACCCCAGACAGGGGGCGTTCGGGGAACACTGAAGCTTTCTTT	CASRIPADTPDRGRSGNTEAFF
-	medium-sized	TRBV3-1	TRBJ2-7	TGTGCCAGCAGCCAAGCTTACGAGCAGTACTTC	CASSQAYEQYF
-	medium-sized	TRBV20-1	TRBJ1-1	TGCAGTGCTAGCAAGAACCGAAACACTGAAGCTTTCTTT	CSASKNRNTEAFF
-	many	TRBV6-5	TRBJ2-7	TGTGCCAGCAGTTCCAGGTCGTGGGGAGGTGAGCAGTACTTC	CASSSRSWGGEQYF
-	medium-sized	TRBV29-1	TRBJ2-7	TGCAGCGTTGAAGATCGAGGGCAGGGTAACGAGCAGTACTTC	CSVEDRGQGNEQYF
-	-	TRBV29-1	TRBJ2-6	TGCAGCGTTGAGCTGCAAGCTGGGGCCAACGTCCTGACTTTC	CSVELQAGANVLTF
TRBD1	many	TRBV7-9	TRBJ2-1	TGTGCCAGCGAGAAGGGGGCGGCCTACAATGAGCAGTTCTTC	CASEKGAAYNEQFF
-	medium-sized	TRBV20-1	TRBJ1-1	TGCAGTGCTAGCCCCGCAGTCAAGGGCGGACCTCTGAACACTGAAGCTTTCTTT	CSASPAVKGGPLNTEAFF
-	-	TRBV18	TRBJ2-1	TGTGCCAGCTCTCCCTCGGGGAATGAGCAGTTCTTC	CASSPSGNEQFF
-	-	TRBV6-1	TRBJ2-5	TGTGCCAGCAGGGGAATGGGGTCCCAAGAGACCCAGTACTTC	CASRGMGSQETQYF
TRBD2	medium-sized	TRBV20-1	TRBJ2-3	TGCAGTGCTAGAAAGCGGGGGGGTCTGTTTGATACGCAGTATTTT	CSARKRGGLFDTQYF
TRBD2	medium-sized	TRBV7-2	TRBJ2-7	TGTGCCAGCAGCTTGTTAGCGGGGCGACGTACCTACTACGAGCAGTACTTC	CASSLLAGRRTYYEQYF